This TCR beta chain was captured by sequencing in a study of T cells in Graves' hyperthyroidism and ophthalmopathy. Diagnoses used clinical symptoms, serum thyroxine and TRAb, thyroid ultrasound and orbital computed tomography. Amplification targeted TCR beta CDR3 regions from RNA transcripts. The primer set for the first-round RT-PCR of the TCR CDR3 was HTBI. MiXCR was run by TCRdb on the multiplex PCR reads, yielding one entry per CDR3 protein. The profile shows about 480,000 distinct CDR3 sequences, around an eighth of them singletons. This clonotype was observed many times. What it binds is unknown. General study findings and limits: Patients with ophthalmopathy were separated from those with stable hyperthyroidism by a 13 V-J model.

CDR1 LNHDA and CDR2 SQIVND come from the germline V gene (reference sequence). The CDR3 extends over 20 amino acids. J lost 2 bases, V lost 5 bases, and 20 bases had no gene match. This chain uses TRBV19 with TRBJ1-5; 8 bases fit TRBD1. The sample taken for sequencing was blood. This TCR was sampled from a woman aged 18-29 years with Graves' hyperthyroidism. The CDR3 protein is CASSPPRSGTGLGGNQPQHF. As DNA, the CDR3 is TGTGCCAGTAGTCCACCCCGGAGTGGGACAGGCCTCGGGGGCAATCAGCCCCAGCATTTT.